This TCR beta chain is from a study of T cells in women clearing cervical HPV infection listed by TCRdb under 2018. With regard to the full study: The cases were roughly 23 women with histologically confirmed HPV16-related CIN3 or worse, and 2 of those women had invasive cancers. Since HLA typing was available for only a few women, HLA type could not be ruled out as a confounder. Among cases, blood sampling occurred a median of roughly 160 days after lesion detection, with an interquartile range of roughly 90 to 200 days. The exploratory proof-of-principle case-control study was nested within the Guanacaste HPV Natural History Study in Costa Rica and compared TCR repertoires across cervical HPV16 outcomes. The 20 to 25 controls were women who cleared a single incident HPV16 infection within 12 months without developing precancer or cancer. Five blinded duplicates per group were added as quality controls, so that 60 or so samples were obtained: 50 or so participants and around 10 replicates. The parent cohort enrolled around 9,800 women aged 18 or older in Guanacaste, Costa Rica, during about 1992 to 1994 and followed them for roughly seven years. Blood from cases was collected at the visit at which the lesion was first identified, whereas blood from controls was collected once infection was no longer detected. Cases had a median age of about 35 years and controls had a median age of around 40, with no significant differences in baseline characteristics. Cases and controls were matched on year of sample collection and on age within five years. Broader findings and caveats from the paper: Because the number of T cells in each sample was unknown, differences in richness could reflect differing T-cell content rather than repertoire biology. Cases had lower TRBV6-7 relative abundance than controls (about 0.099% versus 0.16%; Bonferroni P = 0.0008). Random forest classifiers that combined richness and V gene abundances separated cases from controls with an estimated AUC of around 0.8. Whether associations preceded infection or resulted from infection could not be shown with the cross-sectional design, and effector/memory subsets and HPV-specific T cells were not isolated. CIN3+ cases had significantly higher TCR repertoire richness than controls across sequencing depths, but evenness did not differ between the groups.

Every participant had a single incident cervical HPV16 infection, and prevalent HPV16 infections were excluded. Cervical HPV DNA was detected by MY09/MY11 PCR and genotyped by dot-blot hybridization. Fifteen mL of heparinized blood were centrifuged, and the buffy coat was split into aliquots, frozen at -30 degrees C, and then kept at -80 degrees C. Genomic DNA was extracted from buffy coat specimens using QIAGEN kits. About this clone itself: Its antigen is not yet known. One end of the junction is discordant with germline, which a read error may explain. The sequenced fragment ends 3 residues before the CDR3 boundary, so the rest is inferred from the germline J gene.

For CDR1 and CDR2, the germline V gene lists LGHNA and YNFKEQ. The cysteine opens and the phenylalanine closes a CDR3 of 18 amino acids. The DNA shown is the part of the CDR3 that was read: 45 bases, in frame from base 1. TCR beta CDR3 regions were amplified by multiplex PCR using the immunoSEQ assay from an average of 1200 ng genomic DNA per sample. To correct primer bias, the assay used a complete synthetic TCR repertoire to set an amplification baseline. The amplicons were sequenced using the Illumina platform. Per the original workflow: Sequences were error-corrected by clustering with frequency ratios and a modified nearest-neighbor algorithm, then analyzed in the immunoSEQ Analyzer with IMGT gene definitions. At each rarefaction depth, TCR richness and evenness were averaged across 20 rarefaction repeats, and samples with fewer sequences than that depth were excluded. Wilcoxon rank sum tests with FDR correction were used to compare V, D and J gene relative abundances between the groups. An intraclass correlation of about 96% for TCR richness and an average of around 71% across 65 to 80 gene segments were obtained from the blinded duplicates. TCRdb retrieved this table from immuneACCESS and kept in-frame rearrangements only. Not all clones are present; in checked studies, unresolved V genes account for under half, and no reason is known for the remainder. D and trimming were read from the DNA, whereas the V and J calls and clone size are those reported in that table. The table of this sample itemizes around 30,000 clones. The ten largest account for more than 6% of the sample.

The chain is assembled from TRBV4-2 and TRBJ2-3; 10 central bases correspond to TRBD2. Specimen: blood buffy coat. The sequence was collected from a woman between 18 and 75 years old with a cervical HPV16 infection that either progressed to CIN3+ or cleared (not recorded which). The CDR3: CASSHWERTSGFTDTQYF. Incomplete CDR3 DNA: TGCGCCAGCAGCCATTGGGAAAGGACTAGCGGATTCACAGATACG.